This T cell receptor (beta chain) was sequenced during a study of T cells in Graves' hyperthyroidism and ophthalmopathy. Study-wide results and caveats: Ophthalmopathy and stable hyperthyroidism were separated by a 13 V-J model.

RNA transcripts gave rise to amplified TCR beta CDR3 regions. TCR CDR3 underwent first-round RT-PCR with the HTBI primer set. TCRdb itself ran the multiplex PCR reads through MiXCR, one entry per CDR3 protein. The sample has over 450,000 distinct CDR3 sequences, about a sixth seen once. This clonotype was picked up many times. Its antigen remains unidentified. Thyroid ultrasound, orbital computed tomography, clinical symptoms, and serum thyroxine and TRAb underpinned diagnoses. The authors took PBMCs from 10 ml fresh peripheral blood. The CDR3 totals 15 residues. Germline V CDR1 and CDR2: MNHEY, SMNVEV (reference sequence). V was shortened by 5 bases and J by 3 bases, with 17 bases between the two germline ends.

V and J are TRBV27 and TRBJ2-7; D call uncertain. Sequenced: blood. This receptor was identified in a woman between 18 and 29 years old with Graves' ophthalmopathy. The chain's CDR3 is CASSALGQAIYEQYF. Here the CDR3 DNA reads TGTGCCAGCAGTGCCCTCGGGCAGGCGATCTACGAGCAGTACTTC.